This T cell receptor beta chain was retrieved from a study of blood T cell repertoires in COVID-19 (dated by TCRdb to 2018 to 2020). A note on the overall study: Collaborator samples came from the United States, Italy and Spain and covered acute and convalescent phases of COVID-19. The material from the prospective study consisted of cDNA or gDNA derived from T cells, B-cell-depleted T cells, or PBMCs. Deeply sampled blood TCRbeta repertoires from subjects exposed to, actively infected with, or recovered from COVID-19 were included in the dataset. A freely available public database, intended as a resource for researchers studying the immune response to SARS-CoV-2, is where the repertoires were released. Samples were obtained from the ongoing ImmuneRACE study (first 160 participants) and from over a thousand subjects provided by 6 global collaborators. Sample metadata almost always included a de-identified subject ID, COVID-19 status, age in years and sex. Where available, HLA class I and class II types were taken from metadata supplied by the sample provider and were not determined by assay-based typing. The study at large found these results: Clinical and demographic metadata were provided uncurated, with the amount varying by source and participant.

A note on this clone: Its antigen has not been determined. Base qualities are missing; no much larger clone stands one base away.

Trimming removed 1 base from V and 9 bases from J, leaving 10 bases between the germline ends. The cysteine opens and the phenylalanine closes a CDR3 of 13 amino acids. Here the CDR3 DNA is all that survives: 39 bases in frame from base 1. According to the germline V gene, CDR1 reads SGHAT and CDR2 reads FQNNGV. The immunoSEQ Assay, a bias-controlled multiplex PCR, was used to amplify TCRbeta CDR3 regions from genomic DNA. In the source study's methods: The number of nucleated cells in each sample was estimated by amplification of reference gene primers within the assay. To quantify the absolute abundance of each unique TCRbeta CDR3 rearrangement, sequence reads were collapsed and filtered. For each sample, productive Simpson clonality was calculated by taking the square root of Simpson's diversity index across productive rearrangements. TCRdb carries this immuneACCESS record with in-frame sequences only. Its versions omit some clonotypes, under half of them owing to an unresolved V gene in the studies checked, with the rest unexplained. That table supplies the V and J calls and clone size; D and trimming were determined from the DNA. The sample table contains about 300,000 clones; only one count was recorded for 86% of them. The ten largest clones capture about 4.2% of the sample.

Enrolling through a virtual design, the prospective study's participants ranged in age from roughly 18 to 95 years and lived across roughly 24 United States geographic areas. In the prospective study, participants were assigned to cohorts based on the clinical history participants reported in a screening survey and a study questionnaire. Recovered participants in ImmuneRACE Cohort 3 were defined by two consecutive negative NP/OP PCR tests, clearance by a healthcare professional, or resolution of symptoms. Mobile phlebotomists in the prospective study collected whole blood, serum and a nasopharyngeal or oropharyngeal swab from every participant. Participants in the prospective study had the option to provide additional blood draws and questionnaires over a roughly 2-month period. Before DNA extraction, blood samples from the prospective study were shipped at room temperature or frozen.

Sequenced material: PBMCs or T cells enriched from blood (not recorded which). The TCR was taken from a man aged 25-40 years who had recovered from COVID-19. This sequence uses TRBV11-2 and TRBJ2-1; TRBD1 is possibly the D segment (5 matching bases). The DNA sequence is TGTGCCAGCAGCTTAGTTACCCAGGGTGAGCAGTTCTTC. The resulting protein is CASSLVTQGEQFF.